This T cell receptor beta chain was captured by sequencing in a study of blood T cell repertoires in COVID-19. Study as a whole: Collection of acute and convalescent COVID-19 samples took place in the United States, Italy and Spain. T cells, B-cell-depleted T cells, or PBMCs provided the cDNA or gDNA that served as material.

Germline V gene sequence: CDR1 SGHDT, CDR2 YYEEEE. The CDR3 is 15 amino acids. V lost 4 bases to trimming and J lost 3 bases; unmatched junction nucleotides: 8. Original handling: Amplification from reference gene primers served as the basis for estimated nucleated cell counts. This table comes from immunoSEQ multiplex PCR, and its TCRdb copy is limited to in-frame clones, with some not included. That table gives V, J and clone size, and the DNA gave D and trimming. The data show 30,000 to 40,000 clones, 85% to 90% seen once. This clone appeared once. The chain uses TRBV5-6 and TRBJ1-2; TRBD1 matches 8 bases. This clonotype was obtained from a man in his 60s with active or convalescent COVID-19. Sequenced: peripheral blood. The CDR3 sequence is CASSPLDRADYGYTF. In DNA form, the CDR3 reads TGTGCCAGCAGCCCCTTGGACAGGGCGGACTATGGCTACACCTTC.